This entry lists 16 T cell receptor beta chains sequenced from one sample in a study of CD8 T cells in ankylosing spondylitis. TCRdb re-called the 5' RACE reads with MiXCR, one entry per CDR3 protein. The table has 200,000 to 300,000 distinct CDR3 sequences, about 11% seen once; the top ten hold roughly 2.5%. Sequencing used blood, either unsorted or a sorted T cell fraction (not recorded which). The receptors derive from a male donor with ankylosing spondylitis or in good health (not recorded which).

This clonotype occurred a few times. The rearrangement links TRBV27 to TRBJ2-1, with 15 positions matching TRBD2. This CDR3 has 15 residues. Trimming took 5 bases from V and 10 from J; bases not matched to a gene: 6. Germline V gene data show CDR1 as MNHEY and CDR2 as SMNVEV (reference sequence). CDR3 in DNA: TGTGCCAGCAGTCCCGGGACTAGCGGGAGGAGCGAGCAGTTCTTC. Translating gives CASSPGTSGRSEQFF.

This clonotype was seen many times. J is TRBJ1-4 and V is TRBV6-1; tentative D call: TRBD1 (6 bases). Germline values: CDR1 MNHNS, CDR2 SASEGT. V lost 6 bases and J 4 bases, leaving 12 bases between the germline ends. The CDR3 runs 14 residues. The CDR3 sequence is CASSPGHGNEKLFF. CDR3 nucleotides: TGTGCCAGCAGCCCGGGACACGGTAATGAAAAACTGTTTTTT.

Many counts were recorded for this clonotype. The chain carries TRBV12-3 or TRBV12-4 and TRBJ1-5; D unresolved. The CDR3 covers 15 residues. The germline V and J ends were trimmed by 5 bases and 4 bases, with 15 bases remaining between them. Written as DNA, the CDR3 is TGTGCCAGCAGTCCCGACGGGAGGAGTAATCAGCCCCAGCATTTT. Its translation is CASSPDGRSNQPQHF.

Details on this clonotype: At one end, the junction sequence differs from germline, possibly due to a read error. The gene calls are TRBV5-1 and TRBJ1-2; the match to TRBD1 covers 10 bases. Looked up from germline, CDR1 is SGHRS and CDR2 is YFSETQ. The CDR3 is made up of 15 amino acids. The CDR3 is CASSLATGGGYDYTF. CDR3 in DNA: TGCGCCAGCAGCTTGGCGACAGGGGGCGGCTATGACTACACCTTC.

This clonotype was recorded many times. The chain carries TRBV6-5 and TRBJ2-3, with a weak D call TRBD2 (6 bases). Trimming pared 3 bases from V and 1 base from J, leaving 11 bases between. Per germline, CDR1 MNHEY and CDR2 SVGAGI. This CDR3 is 15 amino acids long. The CDR3 loop reads CASSYQASGTDTQYF. The CDR3 bases are TGTGCCAGCAGTTATCAGGCTAGCGGCACAGATACGCAGTATTTT.

This clonotype was counted ten times or more. The chain recombines TRBV10-3 with TRBJ2-1; 11 positions match TRBD2. The trim removed 6 bases at V and 7 bases at J, leaving 2 bases unmatched. The germline gives CDR1 ENHRY, CDR2 SYGVKD. The CDR3 covers 13 residues. The CDR3, as DNA: TGTGCCATCAGCGGACTAGCGGGTAATGAGCAGTTCTTC. Protein product: CAISGLAGNEQFF.

Many counts were recorded for this clonotype. The chain joins TRBV6-2 or TRBV6-3 to TRBJ1-2, with TRBD1 identical over 7 bases. Per germline, CDR1 MNHEY and CDR2 SVGEGT. V was pared by 6 bases and J by 8 bases, with 9 bases of the junction left unmatched. CDR3 length: 13 amino acids. CDR3 DNA: TGTGCCAGCAGCCTCGACAGGGCTGGGGGCTACACCTTC. Translated: CASSLDRAGGYTF.

As for this clonotype: A much larger clone lies one base from this, so it may be a read error. The gene calls are TRBV5-1 and TRBJ2-3; D may be TRBD2 (5 bases). The CDR3 extends over 15 amino acids. The V gene's germline CDR1 is SGHRS and CDR2 YFSETQ. The CDR3 region is CANSFGGPLADTQYF. The CDR3 coding sequence is TGCGCCAACAGCTTCGGCGGGCCCCTGGCAGATACGCAGTATTTT.

This clonotype showed up many times. The chain carries TRBV12-3 or TRBV12-4 and TRBJ2-5, with 12 bases that match TRBD1. Unmatched junction bases numbered 8, after V lost 1 base and J lost 5 bases. CDR3 length: 17 residues. The CDR3 DNA reads TGTGCCAGCAGTTTAGAGGGGACAGGGGGCCCCGGCGAGACCCAGTACTTC. The encoded protein is CASSLEGTGGPGETQYF.

The chain links TRBV30 to TRBJ1-2; D might be TRBD1 (6 bases). The CDR3 consists of 12 residues. Per germline, CDR1 GTSNPN and CDR2 SVGIG (reference sequence). The ends were cut back, 5 bases at V and 4 bases at J, with 11 bases in the middle. In nucleotides, the CDR3 is TGTGCCTGGGGGAGGGACACCTATGGCTACACCTTC. It codes for CAWGRDTYGYTF.

This clonotype was seen at least ten times. The chain uses TRBV5-1 and TRBJ2-7; 9 bases fit TRBD1. V lost 2 bases and J lost 5; bases outside the gene matches: 5. Germline V lookup: CDR1 SGHRS, CDR2 YFSETQ. The CDR3 is 14 amino acids. CDR3 amino acids: CASSFGTGKHEQYF. In DNA, the CDR3 is TGCGCCAGCAGCTTTGGGACAGGGAAGCACGAGCAGTACTTC.

This clonotype was seen at least ten times. The chain employs TRBV10-3 and TRBJ2-3; D is possibly TRBD2 (5 bases). Germline V gene data show CDR1 as ENHRY and CDR2 as SYGVKD. V lost 0 bases, J lost 0 bases, and 13 bases lay in between. This CDR3 is built from 17 residues. For the CDR3, the DNA is TGTGCCATCAGTGAGTCGGGGAGCGGCGTTAGCACAGATACGCAGTATTTT. This encodes CAISESGSGVSTDTQYF.

Ten or more counts support this clonotype. The J gene is TRBJ2-2, the V gene TRBV7-6; 8 positions agree with TRBD1. The CDR3 extends over 15 amino acids. With V trimmed by 5 bases and J by 0 bases, 2 bases remained unmatched. CDR1 and CDR2 from the germline V gene are SGHVS and FNYEAQ. CDR3 protein: CASSPGQANTGELFF. The DNA for the CDR3 is TGTGCCAGCAGCCCGGGACAGGCGAACACCGGGGAGCTGTTTTTT.

There are many counts of this clonotype. The chain has TRBV5-1 and TRBJ2-1; 8 nucleotides agree with TRBD2. The CDR3 totals 16 residues. The germline CDR1 and CDR2 sequences are SGHRS and YFSETQ. V shed 0 bases and J 8 bases; nucleotides not matched to a gene: 10. CDR3: CASSLGGSGGPYEQFF. CDR3 coding DNA: TGCGCCAGCAGCTTGGGGGGATCGGGAGGGCCCTATGAGCAGTTCTTC.

This clonotype was seen repeatedly, ten times or more. This sequence joins TRBV20-1 and TRBJ2-3; weak D call: TRBD1 (5 bases). This CDR3 spans 17 amino acids. The V gene lost 5 bases and the J gene lost 0 bases, with 21 bases spanning the gap. CDR1 and CDR2 from the germline V gene are DFQATT and SNEGSKA (reference sequence). This CDR3 is CSAAELSGFFSTDTQYF. The DNA for the CDR3 is TGCAGTGCTGCCGAATTGTCAGGGTTCTTTAGCACAGATACGCAGTATTTT.

This clonotype showed up just a few times. V and J are TRBV12-3 or TRBV12-4 and TRBJ2-2; a possible D gene is TRBD1 (6 bases). The V and J ends lost 6 bases and 3 bases respectively, with 11 bases between them. The CDR3 sequence is 14 residues long. The CDR3 region has the DNA TGTGCCAGCAGCACAGGGCTGGACACCGGGGAGCTGTTTTTT. Translation: CASSTGLDTGELFF.